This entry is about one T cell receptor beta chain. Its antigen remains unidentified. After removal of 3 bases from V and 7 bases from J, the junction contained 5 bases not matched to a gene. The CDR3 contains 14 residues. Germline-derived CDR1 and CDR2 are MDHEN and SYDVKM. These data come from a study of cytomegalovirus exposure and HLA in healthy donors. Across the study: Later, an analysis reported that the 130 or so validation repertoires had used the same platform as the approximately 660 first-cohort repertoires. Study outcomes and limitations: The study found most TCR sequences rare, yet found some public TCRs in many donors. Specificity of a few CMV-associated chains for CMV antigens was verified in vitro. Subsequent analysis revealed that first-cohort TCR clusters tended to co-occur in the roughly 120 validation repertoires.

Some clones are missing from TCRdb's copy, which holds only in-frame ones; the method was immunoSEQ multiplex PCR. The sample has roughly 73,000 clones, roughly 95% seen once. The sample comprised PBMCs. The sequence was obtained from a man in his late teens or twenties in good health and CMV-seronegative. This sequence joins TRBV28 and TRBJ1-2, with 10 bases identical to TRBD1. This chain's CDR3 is CASSLGQGIGGYTF. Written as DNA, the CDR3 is TGTGCCAGCAGTTTGGGACAGGGGATTGGTGGCTACACCTTC.